The 31 T cell receptor beta chains below come from one sample, sequenced in a study of regulatory T cells in long-lasting Graves disease. Investigators prepared the TCR beta libraries by applying iRepertoire HTBI primers and Arm-PCR of CDR3 regions. One entry per CDR3 protein results from TCRdb running MiXCR on the multiplex PCR reads. The sample carries 250,000 to 300,000 distinct CDR3 sequences, around 18% recorded once. The sample's time point: newly diagnosed GD, antithyroid drugs for less than 3 months. Researchers made the TCR library from RNA that was extracted from PBMCs. The data were also submitted as part of a second study, on T cells in Graves' hyperthyroidism and ophthalmopathy.

The material was peripheral blood mononuclear cells (PBMCs), obtained at new diagnosis, from a patient treated with antithyroid drugs. The source is a young woman with Graves disease.

This sequence joins TRBV19 and TRBJ1-6, with TRBD1 matching over 8 bases. The CDR3 contains 14 residues. Germline V gene lookup returns CDR1 LNHDA and CDR2 SQIVND (reference sequence). J was trimmed by 7 bases and V by 10 bases; bases with no gene match: 9. The CDR3 DNA sequence: TGTGCCACTCAAGACAGGGGCTTCAATTCACCCCTCCACTTT. It specifies CATQDRGFNSPLHF.

This clonotype has ten or more counts. CDR3 sequence: CASRPSWGGQETQYF. The CDR3 nucleotides read TGCGCCAGCAGGCCATCCTGGGGAGGCCAAGAGACCCAGTACTTC. The chain uses TRBV4-1 and TRBJ2-5; tentatively, D is TRBD2 (6 bases). V lost 6 bases to trimming and J lost 1 base, with 15 bases between them. The germline gives CDR1 MGHRA, CDR2 YSYEKL. The CDR3 has 15 amino acids.

The chain couples TRBV5-1 to TRBJ2-1; D might be TRBD2 (5 bases). From germline, CDR1 is SGHRS and CDR2 YFSETQ. CDR3 length: 19 residues. V lost 0 bases to trimming and J lost 0 bases, with 19 bases between them. CDR3 nucleotide sequence: TGCGCCAGCAGCTTGGACGGGATGGCAGGTGAACGCTCCTACAATGAGCAGTTCTTC. This sequence encodes CASSLDGMAGERSYNEQFF.

This clonotype was recorded at least ten times. The chain has TRBV4-1 and TRBJ1-5; TRBD1 matches at 10 bases. Germline CDR1 MGHRA, CDR2 YSYEKL. The CDR3 spans 16 residues. V trimming: 3 bases; J trimming: 3 bases; junction bases outside the gene matches: 5. CDR3 region: CASSQAGTGDNQPQHF. Here the CDR3 DNA reads TGCGCCAGCAGCCAGGCCGGGACAGGGGACAATCAGCCCCAGCATTTT.

This clonotype was seen a few times. The chain joins TRBV7-8 to TRBJ1-5; no clear D. This CDR3 region has 17 residues. V shed 3 bases and J shed 1 base, with 16 bases lying between them. Germline CDR1 and CDR2: SGHVS and FQNEAQ. CDR3 loop: CASSFAGRSGSNQPQHF. The CDR3 DNA sequence: TGTGCCAGCAGCTTCGCCGGGAGATCGGGAAGCAATCAGCCCCAGCATTTT. The full variable domain, rest sourced from reference TRBV7-8 and TRBJ1-5, is GAGVSQSPRYKVAKRGQDVALRCDPISGHVSLFWYQQALGQGPEFLTYFQNEAQLDKSGLPSDRFFAERPEGSVSTLKIQRTQQEDSAVYLCASSFAGRSGSNQPQHFGDGTRLSIL.

This clonotype was picked up many times. The CDR3 here is CASSTHPPIGSPEAFF. The CDR3 DNA reads TGTGCCAGTAGTACTCATCCTCCAATTGGGTCGCCTGAAGCTTTCTTT. This rearrangement joins TRBV19 to TRBJ1-1; D is unclear. The CDR3 consists of 16 residues. Germline-derived CDR1 and CDR2 are LNHDA and SQIVND (reference sequence). V was clipped by 4 bases and J by 6 bases, with 21 bases between them.

This clonotype occurred many times. The genes are TRBV18 and TRBJ1-6; the D gene is possibly TRBD1 (5 bases). Trimming took 7 bases from V and 5 from J, leaving 9 bases between them. The CDR3 runs to 13 residues. CDR1 KGHSH and CDR2 LQKENI come from the germline V gene. The CDR3 region is CASFSTDNSPLHF. DNA of the CDR3: TGTGCCAGCTTTTCGACAGATAATTCACCCCTCCACTTT.

The CDR3 loop reads CATMDRSNTEAFF. CDR3 DNA sequence: TGTGCCACCATGGACAGATCGAACACTGAAGCTTTCTTT. The rearrangement joins TRBV10-3 to TRBJ1-1; TRBD1 might be the D (6 bases). Germline values: CDR1 ENHRY, CDR2 SYGVKD. The CDR3 length is 13 residues. V was cut by 10 bases and J by 1 base, with 13 bases left in between.

In DNA form, the CDR3 reads TGCGCCAGCAGCCAAGGCGGGAACCAAGAGACCCAGTACTTC. It translates to CASSQGGNQETQYF. V is TRBV4-1 and J is TRBJ2-5; the D gene is possibly TRBD2 (6 bases). Trimming took 1 base from V and 0 from J, leaving 6 bases between them. Looked up from germline, CDR1 is MGHRA and CDR2 is YSYEKL. The CDR3 sequence is 14 residues long.

This clonotype came up a few times. V is TRBV3-1 and J is TRBJ2-7; 7 bases align to TRBD2. The length of the CDR3 is 13 residues. Per the germline V gene, CDR1 is LGHDT and CDR2 is YNNKEL (reference sequence). V gave up 5 bases and J gave up 4 bases; unmatched junction bases: 5. Here the CDR3 reads CASSARLAYEQYF. The CDR3 DNA sequence: TGTGCCAGCAGCGCCCGACTAGCTTACGAGCAGTACTTC.

This clonotype has at least ten counts. The chain links TRBV2 to TRBJ2-3, with D possibly being TRBD2 (5 bases). The CDR3 has 14 amino acids. Germline V gene sequence: CDR1 SNHLY, CDR2 FYNNEI. V lost 4 bases and J lost 7, with 15 bases in between. CDR3 residues: CASSAGSSGYTQYF. DNA for the CDR3: TGTGCCAGCAGTGCGGGCTCCTCGGGGTATACGCAGTATTTT.

This clonotype came up many times. CDR3: CSVGGQSYYGYTF. CDR3 nucleotide sequence: TGCAGCGTGGGGGGACAGTCCTACTATGGCTACACCTTC. The V and J genes are TRBV29-1 and TRBJ1-2; 7 bases fit TRBD1. The CDR3 is 13 residues long. V dropped 6 bases and J dropped 3; count of bases not matched to a gene: 7. The V gene's germline CDR1 is SQVTM and CDR2 ANQGSEA.

V is TRBV18 and J is TRBJ2-7; TRBD1 might be the D (6 bases). In germline, CDR1 is KGHSH, CDR2 LQKENI. Trimming took 5 bases from V and 2 from J, leaving 13 bases between them. This CDR3 is built from 14 residues. In DNA form, the CDR3 reads TGTGCCAGCTCATCAAGTGGACAGACCTACGAGCAGTACTTC. It specifies CASSSSGQTYEQYF.

Ten or more counts support this clonotype. The V gene is TRBV5-1, the J gene TRBJ2-3; TRBD2 might be the D (7 bases). CDR1 is SGHRS and CDR2 is YFSETQ in the germline V gene. The CDR3 consists of 14 residues. CDR3 region: CESSLGGTTDTQYF. As DNA, the CDR3 is TGCGAGAGCAGCTTGGGAGGGACAACAGATACGCAGTATTTT.

The rearrangement joins TRBV7-9 to TRBJ2-1; either TRBD1 or TRBD2 may supply D (5 bases each). Germline loops: CDR1 SEHNR, CDR2 FQNEAQ (reference sequence). The CDR3 loop spans 12 amino acids. V was pared by 3 bases and J by 13 bases, with 13 bases between. In nucleotides, the CDR3 is TGTGCCAGCAGCTTGCGGGCCGGGGACCAGTTCTTC. Its translation is CASSLRAGDQFF.

Concerning this clonotype itself: This may come from a read error, since a much larger clone is one base off. The J gene is TRBJ1-2, the V gene TRBV20-1, with D possibly being TRBD1 (5 bases). Germline values: CDR1 DFQATT, CDR2 SNEGSKA (reference sequence). There are 11 residues in the CDR3. In DNA, the CDR3 is TGCAGTGCCCAAGGGGCTGGTGGCTACGCCTTC. Protein sequence: CSAQGAGGYAF.

This clonotype was seen many times. The rearrangement uses TRBV20-1 and TRBJ1-1, with TRBD1 matching over 7 bases. Trimming cost V 2 bases and J 7 bases; bases outside gene matches: 4. Per germline, CDR1 DFQATT and CDR2 SNEGSKA (reference sequence). This CDR3 has 12 amino acids. As DNA, the CDR3 is TGCAGTGCTAGACGGGGACAGATTGAAGCTTTCTTT. Amino acids: CSARRGQIEAFF.

This clonotype has a count of ten or more. The V call is TRBV20-1, the J call TRBJ2-1, with 7 bases fitting TRBD2. CDR1 DFQATT and CDR2 SNEGSKA come from the germline V gene (reference sequence). V was pared by 5 bases and J by 2 bases, with 12 bases of the junction left unmatched. The CDR3 sequence is 16 residues long. For the CDR3, the DNA is TGCAGTGCTGGGGGAGGGCGGAATACTGCCTACAATGAGCAGTTCTTC. Its translation: CSAGGGRNTAYNEQFF.

The chain recombines TRBV29-1 with TRBJ2-1; D uncertain. The CDR3 loop spans 10 amino acids. Germline-derived CDR1 and CDR2 are SQVTM and ANQGSEA. V dropped 0 bases and J dropped 12 bases, with 6 bases sitting between them. The CDR3 DNA sequence: TGCAGCGTTGAAGAGGACGGGCAGTTCTTC. Its protein product is CSVEEDGQFF.

For this clonotype: A much larger clone lies a single base off, so this may be a read error. The genes are TRBV10-3 and TRBJ1-2; D gene ambiguous. The CDR3 loop spans 12 amino acids. Per the germline V gene, CDR1 is ENHRY and CDR2 is SYGVKD. Trimming stripped 3 bases from V and 3 bases from J, with 5 bases between. CDR3 in amino acids: CAISDRDYGYTF. CDR3 sequence (DNA): TGTGCCATCAGTGATAGGGACTATGGCTACACCTTC.

The chain has TRBV12-3 or TRBV12-4 and TRBJ2-1; tentatively, D is TRBD1 (6 bases). The CDR3 consists of 18 residues. V dropped 7 bases and J dropped 5 bases, with 27 bases sitting between them. For the CDR3, the DNA is TGTGCCAGCACCGCCCCCAACATACAGGGCAGGCAGAACAATGAGCAGTTCTTC. Translated: CASTAPNIQGRQNNEQFF.

This clonotype was detected only a few times. A much larger clone is a single base away; this may be a read error. The chain uses TRBV4-1 and TRBJ2-5; D not resolved. The CDR3 sequence is 15 residues long. V was cut by 0 bases and J by 4 bases, with 12 bases left in between. Germline-derived CDR1 and CDR2 are MGHRA and YSYEKL. The CDR3 loop reads CASSQDAVRGETQYF. The CDR3 nucleotides are TGCGCCAGCAGCCAAGACGCAGTTCGTGGAGAGACCCAGTACTTC.

In its sample, this clonotype was seen a few times. At one boundary the junction diverges from the germline segment, which might be a read error. The V gene is TRBV19, the J gene TRBJ1-1, with D perhaps matching TRBD1 (6 bases). Germline CDR1 reads LNHDA; CDR2 reads SQIVND (reference sequence). The CDR3 sequence is 14 residues long. The CDR3 is CASSTGGQVTEASF. As DNA, the CDR3 is TGTGCCAGTAGTACCGGGGGGCAGGTCACTGAAGCTTCCTTT.

In its sample, this clonotype was seen many times. One end of the junction fails to match germline, which may point to a read error. The V gene is TRBV5-1, the J gene TRBJ2-7, with 10 bases fitting TRBD1. Germline CDR1 is SGHRS and CDR2 is YFSETQ. This CDR3 is built from 18 residues. CDR3 in amino acids: CASSLAGTGERVTYEQYF. CDR3 in DNA: TGTGCCAGCAGCTTGGCCGGGACAGGGGAACGCGTTACCTACGAGCAGTACTTC.

In this sample, this clonotype turned up many times. The rearrangement links TRBV19 to TRBJ1-5; D call uncertain. With 7 bases removed from V and 1 base from J, the gap between germline ends came to 17 bases. Germline V gives CDR1 LNHDA, CDR2 SQIVND (reference sequence). CDR3 length equals 16 residues. The CDR3 spells CASKPGARSSNQPQHF. In DNA form, the CDR3 reads TGTGCCAGTAAGCCGGGAGCCCGATCGAGCAATCAGCCCCAGCATTTT.

Turning to this clonotype: A read error may explain this, as a much larger clone is one base away. CDR3 sequence (DNA): TGTGCCAGCAGCCCGAATCGGACAGGGCAGGAAGAACTGTTTTTT. Translating it yields CASSPNRTGQEELFF. The rearrangement joins TRBV11-1 to TRBJ1-4; TRBD1 matches 8 bases. Losses at the gene ends were 5 bases for V and 12 bases for J; bases not matched to a gene: 14. CDR3 size: 15 residues. Germline CDR1 is SGHAT and CDR2 is FQDESV (reference sequence). Supplemented by reference TRBV11-1 and TRBJ1-4, the full variable domain reads EAEVAQSPRYKITEKSQAVAFWCDPISGHATLYWYRQILGQGPELLVQFQDESVVDDSQLPKDRFSAERLKGVDSTLKIQPAELGDSAMYLCASSPNRTGQEELFFGSGTQLSVL.

The sample holds many counts of this clonotype. The genes are TRBV3-1 and TRBJ2-1, with D possibly TRBD2 on 5 matching bases. Germline CDR1 is LGHDT and CDR2 is YNNKEL (reference sequence). The CDR3 extends over 15 amino acids. V lost 4 bases and J 0 bases, leaving 10 bases between the germline ends. CDR3 DNA sequence: TGTGCCAGCAGCCCATCCGACTACTCCTACAATGAGCAGTTCTTC. The encoded protein is CASSPSDYSYNEQFF.

This clonotype has at least ten counts. This chain links TRBV11-2 with TRBJ1-3; 7 bases map to TRBD1. V lost 5 bases to trimming and J lost 2 bases; unmatched junction nucleotides: 9. This CDR3 spans 16 amino acids. Germline V gene data show CDR1 as SGHAT and CDR2 as FQNNGV. The CDR3 region has the DNA TGTGCCAGCAGCGTAAACAGGGGAGCAACTGGAAACACCATATATTTT. Amino acid sequence: CASSVNRGATGNTIYF.

As to this clonotype: Just one base apart from a much larger clone, this may be a read error. This chain connects TRBV7-3 to TRBJ1-1; D unclear. Trimming took 2 bases from V and 6 from J, leaving 7 bases between them. This CDR3 comprises 12 residues. CDR1 and CDR2 (germline): SGHTA, FQGTGA. The CDR3 DNA reads as TGTGCCAGCAGCTTAGGCAACGCTGAAGCTTTCTTT. Amino acid sequence: CASSLGNAEAFF.

The sample holds one count of this clonotype. V and J are TRBV20-1 and TRBJ2-1, with D maybe TRBD2 (5 bases). The length of the CDR3 is 12 residues. The V end lost 4 bases, the J end lost 6 bases, and 10 bases lay between the germline ends. CDR1 DFQATT and CDR2 SNEGSKA come from the germline V gene (reference sequence). DNA for the CDR3: TGCAGTGCTAATAAGGACTTCAATGAGCAGTTCTTC. Protein: CSANKDFNEQFF.

This chain uses TRBV7-9 with TRBJ1-1; D not certain. Germline V gives CDR1 SEHNR, CDR2 FQNEAQ (reference sequence). Trimming removed 6 bases from V and 2 bases from J, with 10 bases in between. There are 13 residues in the CDR3. CDR3 loop: CASSSSDNTEAFF. CDR3 sequence (DNA): TGTGCCAGCAGTTCCAGCGATAACACTGAAGCTTTCTTT.